This T cell receptor (beta chain) was observed in a study of control samples from healthy donors and cancer patients. Data came from immunoSEQ multiplex PCR; TCRdb stores just in-frame clones and leaves some out. The sample includes 100,000 to 150,000 clones, about 87% of them seen just once. Germline V CDR1 and CDR2: SEHNR, FQNEAQ (reference sequence). The CDR3 runs to 17 residues. The trim removed 1 base at V and 2 bases at J, leaving 3 bases unmatched. What was sequenced was blood. The receptor's source is a man between 60 and 70 years old in good health. The rearrangement links TRBV7-9 to TRBJ2-3, with 13 positions matching TRBD2. The CDR3, as DNA: TGTGCCAGCAGCTTAGGACTAGCGGGGGGACCCACAGATACGCAGTATTTT. This sequence encodes CASSLGLAGGPTDTQYF.